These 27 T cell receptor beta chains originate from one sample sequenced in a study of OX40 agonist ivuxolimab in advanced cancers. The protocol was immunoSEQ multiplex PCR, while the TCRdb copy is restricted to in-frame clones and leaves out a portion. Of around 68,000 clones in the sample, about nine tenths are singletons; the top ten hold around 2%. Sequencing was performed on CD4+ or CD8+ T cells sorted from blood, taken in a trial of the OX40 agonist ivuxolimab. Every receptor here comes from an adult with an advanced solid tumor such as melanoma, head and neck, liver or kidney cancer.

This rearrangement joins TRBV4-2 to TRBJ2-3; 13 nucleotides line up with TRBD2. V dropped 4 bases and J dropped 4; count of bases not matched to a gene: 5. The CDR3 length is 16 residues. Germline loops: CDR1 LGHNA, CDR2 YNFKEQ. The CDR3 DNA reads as TGTGCCAGCAGCCCCACTAGCGGGAGGGGGGCAGATACGCAGTATTTT. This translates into CASSPTSGRGADTQYF.

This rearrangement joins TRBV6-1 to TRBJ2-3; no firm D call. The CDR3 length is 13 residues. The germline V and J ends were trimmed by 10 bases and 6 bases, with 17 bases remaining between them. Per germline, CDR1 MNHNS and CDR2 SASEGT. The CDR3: CATRETPADTQYF. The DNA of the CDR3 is TGTGCCACCCGTGAGACTCCCGCCGATACGCAGTATTTT.

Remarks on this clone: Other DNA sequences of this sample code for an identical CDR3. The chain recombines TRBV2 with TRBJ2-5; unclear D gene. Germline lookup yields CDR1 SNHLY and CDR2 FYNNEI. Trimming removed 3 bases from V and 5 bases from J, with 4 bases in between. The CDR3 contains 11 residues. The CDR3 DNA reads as TGTGCCAGCAGTGAGTGGGAGACCCAGTACTTC. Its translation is CASSEWETQYF. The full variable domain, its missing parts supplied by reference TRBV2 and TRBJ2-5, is EPEVTQTPSHQVTQMGQEVILRCVPISNHLYFYWYRQILGQKVEFLVSFYNNEISEKSEIFDDQFSVERPDGSNFTLKIRSTKLEDSAMYFCASSEWETQYFGPGTRLLVL.

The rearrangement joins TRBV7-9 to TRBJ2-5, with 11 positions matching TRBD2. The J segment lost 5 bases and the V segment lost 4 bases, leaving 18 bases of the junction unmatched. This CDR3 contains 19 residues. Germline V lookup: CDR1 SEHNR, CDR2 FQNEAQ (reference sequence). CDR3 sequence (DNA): TGTGCCAGCAGCTGGTCCGCCAGCTTAGCGGGAGGGCCCCGGGAGACCCAGTACTTC. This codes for CASSWSASLAGGPRETQYF. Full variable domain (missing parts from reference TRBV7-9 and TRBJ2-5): DTGVSQNPRHKITKRGQNVTFRCDPISEHNRLYWYRQTLGQGPEFLTYFQNEAQLEKSRLLSDRFSAERPKGSFSTLEIQRTEQGDSAMYLCASSWSASLAGGPRETQYFGPGTRLLVL.

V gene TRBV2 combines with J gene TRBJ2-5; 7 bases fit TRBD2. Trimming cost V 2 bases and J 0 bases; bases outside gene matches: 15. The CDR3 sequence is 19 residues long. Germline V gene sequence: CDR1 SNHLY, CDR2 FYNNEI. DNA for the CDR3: TGTGCCAGCAGTGAAAGCCAAGGAAAGACTAGCAGATACCAAGAGACCCAGTACTTC. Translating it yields CASSESQGKTSRYQETQYF.

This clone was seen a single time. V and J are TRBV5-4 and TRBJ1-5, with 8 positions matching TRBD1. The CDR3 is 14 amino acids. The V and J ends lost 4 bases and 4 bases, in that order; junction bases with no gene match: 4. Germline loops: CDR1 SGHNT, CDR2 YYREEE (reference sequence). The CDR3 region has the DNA TGTGCCAGCAGCGCCCAGGGGGCAAATCAGCCCCAGCATTTT. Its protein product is CASSAQGANQPQHF.

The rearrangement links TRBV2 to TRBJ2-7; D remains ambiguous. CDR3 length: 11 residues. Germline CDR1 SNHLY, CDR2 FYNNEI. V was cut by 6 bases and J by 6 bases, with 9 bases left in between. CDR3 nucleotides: TGTGCCAGCAGGTCGGGCGGCGAGCAGTACTTC. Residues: CASRSGGEQYF.

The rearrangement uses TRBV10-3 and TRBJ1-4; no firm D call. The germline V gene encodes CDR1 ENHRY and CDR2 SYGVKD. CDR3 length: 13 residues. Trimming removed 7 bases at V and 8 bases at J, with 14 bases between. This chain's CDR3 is CAINAGPGEKLFF. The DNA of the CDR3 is TGTGCCATCAATGCAGGCCCAGGAGAAAAACTGTTTTTT.

This CDR3 reads CASSQDRGLREAFF. For the CDR3, the DNA is TGTGCCAGCAGCCAGGACAGGGGGCTACGTGAAGCTTTCTTT. V gene TRBV6-1 combines with J gene TRBJ1-1, with 11 bases lining up with TRBD1. Looked up from germline, CDR1 is MNHNS and CDR2 is SASEGT. The CDR3 spans 14 residues. Trimming took 6 bases from V and 7 from J; bases not matched to a gene: 7.

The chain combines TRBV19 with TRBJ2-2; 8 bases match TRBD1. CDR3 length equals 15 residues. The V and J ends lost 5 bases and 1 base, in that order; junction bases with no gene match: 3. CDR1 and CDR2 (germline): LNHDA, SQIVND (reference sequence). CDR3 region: CASSRGQVNTGELFF. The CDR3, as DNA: TGTGCCAGTAGTCGGGGACAGGTGAACACCGGGGAGCTGTTTTTT.

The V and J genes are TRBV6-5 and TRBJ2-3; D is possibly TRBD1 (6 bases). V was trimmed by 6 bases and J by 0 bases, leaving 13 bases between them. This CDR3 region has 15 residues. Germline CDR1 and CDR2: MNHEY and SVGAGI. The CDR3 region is CASSPVGQSTDTQYF. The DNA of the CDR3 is TGTGCCAGCAGCCCAGTGGGACAAAGCACAGATACGCAGTATTTT.

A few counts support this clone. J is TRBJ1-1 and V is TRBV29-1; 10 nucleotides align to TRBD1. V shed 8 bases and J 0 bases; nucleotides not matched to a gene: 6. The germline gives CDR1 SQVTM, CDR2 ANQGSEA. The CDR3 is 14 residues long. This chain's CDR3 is CSSRTGGMNTEAFF. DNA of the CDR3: TGCAGCTCACGGACAGGGGGAATGAACACTGAAGCTTTCTTT.

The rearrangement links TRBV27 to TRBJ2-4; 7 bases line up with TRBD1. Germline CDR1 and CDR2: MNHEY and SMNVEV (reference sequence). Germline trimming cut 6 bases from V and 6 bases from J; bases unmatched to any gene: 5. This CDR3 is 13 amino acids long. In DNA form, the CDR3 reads TGTGCCAGCAGCCGACAGGGAGCAAACATTCAGTACTTC. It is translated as CASSRQGANIQYF.

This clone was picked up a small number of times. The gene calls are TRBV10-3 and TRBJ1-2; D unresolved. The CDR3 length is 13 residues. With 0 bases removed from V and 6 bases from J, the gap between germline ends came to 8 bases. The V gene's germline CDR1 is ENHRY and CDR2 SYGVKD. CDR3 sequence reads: CAISESTRDGYTF. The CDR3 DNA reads TGTGCCATCAGTGAGTCGACTCGGGATGGCTACACCTTC.

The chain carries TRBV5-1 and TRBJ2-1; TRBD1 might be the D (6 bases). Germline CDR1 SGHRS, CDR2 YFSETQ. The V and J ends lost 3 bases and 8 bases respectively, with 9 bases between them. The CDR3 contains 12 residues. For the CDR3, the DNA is TGCGCCAGCAGCTCAGGGGTTGATGAGCAGTTCTTC. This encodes CASSSGVDEQFF.

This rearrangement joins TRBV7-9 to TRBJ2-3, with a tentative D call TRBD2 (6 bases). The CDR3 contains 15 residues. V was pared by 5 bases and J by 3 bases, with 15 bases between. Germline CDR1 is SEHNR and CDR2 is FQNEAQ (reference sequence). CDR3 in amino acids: CASSPKGLRTDTQYF. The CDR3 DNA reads TGTGCCAGCAGCCCAAAGGGACTTAGGACAGATACGCAGTATTTT.

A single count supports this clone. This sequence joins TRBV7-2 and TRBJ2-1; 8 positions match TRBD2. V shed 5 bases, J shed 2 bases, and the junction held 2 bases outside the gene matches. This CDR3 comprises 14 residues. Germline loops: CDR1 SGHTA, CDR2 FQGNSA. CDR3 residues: CASSQGLAYNEQFF. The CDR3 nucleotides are TGTGCCAGCAGCCAGGGACTAGCCTACAATGAGCAGTTCTTC. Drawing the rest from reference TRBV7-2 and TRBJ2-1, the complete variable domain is GAGVSQSPSNKVTEKGKDVELRCDPISGHTALYWYRQSLGQGLEFLIYFQGNSAPDKSGLPSDRFSAERTGGSVSTLTIQRTQQEDSAVYLCASSQGLAYNEQFFGPGTRLTVL.

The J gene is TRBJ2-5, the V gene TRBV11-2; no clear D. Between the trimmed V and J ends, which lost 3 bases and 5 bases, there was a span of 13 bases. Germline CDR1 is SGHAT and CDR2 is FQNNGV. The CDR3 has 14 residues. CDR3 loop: CASSFQVLAETQYF. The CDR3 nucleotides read TGTGCCAGCAGCTTCCAGGTGCTGGCGGAGACCCAGTACTTC.

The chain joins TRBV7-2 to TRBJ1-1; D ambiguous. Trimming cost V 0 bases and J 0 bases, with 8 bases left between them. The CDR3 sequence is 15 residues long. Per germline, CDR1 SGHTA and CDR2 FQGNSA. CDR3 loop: CASSLAFRMNTEAFF. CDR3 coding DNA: TGTGCCAGCAGCTTAGCGTTCAGGATGAACACTGAAGCTTTCTTT. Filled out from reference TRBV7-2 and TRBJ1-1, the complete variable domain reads GAGVSQSPSNKVTEKGKDVELRCDPISGHTALYWYRQSLGQGLEFLIYFQGNSAPDKSGLPSDRFSAERTGGSVSTLTIQRTQQEDSAVYLCASSLAFRMNTEAFFGQGTRLTVV.

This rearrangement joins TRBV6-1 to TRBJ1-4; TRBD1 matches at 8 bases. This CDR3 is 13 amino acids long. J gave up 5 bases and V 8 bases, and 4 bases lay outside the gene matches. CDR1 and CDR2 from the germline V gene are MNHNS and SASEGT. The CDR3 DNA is TGTGCCAGCCAGCAGGGGGCCAATGAAAAACTGTTTTTT. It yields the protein CASQQGANEKLFF.

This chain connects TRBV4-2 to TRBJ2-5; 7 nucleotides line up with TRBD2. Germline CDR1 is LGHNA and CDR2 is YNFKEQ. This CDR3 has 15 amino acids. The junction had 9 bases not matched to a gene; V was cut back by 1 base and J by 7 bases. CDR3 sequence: CASSQVTGGSGTQYF. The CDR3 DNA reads TGTGCCAGCAGCCAAGTAACGGGCGGGAGCGGGACCCAGTACTTC.

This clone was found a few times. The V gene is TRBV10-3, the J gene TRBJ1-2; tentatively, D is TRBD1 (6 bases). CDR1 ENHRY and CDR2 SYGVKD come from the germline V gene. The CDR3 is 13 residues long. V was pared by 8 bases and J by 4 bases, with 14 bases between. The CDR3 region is CAIGGDRAYGYTF. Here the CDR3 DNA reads TGTGCCATCGGGGGCGATAGGGCCTATGGCTACACCTTC.

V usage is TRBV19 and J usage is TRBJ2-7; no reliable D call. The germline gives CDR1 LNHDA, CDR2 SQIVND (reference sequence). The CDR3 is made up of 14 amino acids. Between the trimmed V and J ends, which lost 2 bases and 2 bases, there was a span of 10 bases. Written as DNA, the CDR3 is TGTGCCAGTAGTATACACCGCGAAGCCTACGAGCAGTACTTC. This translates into CASSIHREAYEQYF.

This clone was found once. DNA for the CDR3: TGTGCCAGCAGCTTGGAGGGGGTAGATACGCAGTATTTT. It yields the protein CASSLEGVDTQYF. The chain recombines TRBV5-4 with TRBJ2-3; perhaps TRBD1 as D (6 bases). This CDR3 comprises 13 residues. Trimming pared 0 bases from V and 5 bases from J, leaving 7 bases between. Per germline, CDR1 SGHNT and CDR2 YYREEE (reference sequence).

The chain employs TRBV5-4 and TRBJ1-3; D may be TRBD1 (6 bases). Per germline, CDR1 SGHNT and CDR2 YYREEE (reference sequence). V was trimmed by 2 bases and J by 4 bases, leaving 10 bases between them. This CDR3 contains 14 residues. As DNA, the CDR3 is TGTGCCAGCAGCTTCGGGGGCTCAGGAAACACCATATATTTT. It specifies CASSFGGSGNTIYF.

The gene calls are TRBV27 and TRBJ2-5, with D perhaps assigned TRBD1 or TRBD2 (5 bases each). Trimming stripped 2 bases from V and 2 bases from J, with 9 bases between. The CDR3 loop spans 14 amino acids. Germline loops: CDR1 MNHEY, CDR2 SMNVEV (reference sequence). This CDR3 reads CASSLRDQQETQYF. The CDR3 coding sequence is TGTGCCAGCAGTTTAAGGGACCAACAAGAGACCCAGTACTTC.

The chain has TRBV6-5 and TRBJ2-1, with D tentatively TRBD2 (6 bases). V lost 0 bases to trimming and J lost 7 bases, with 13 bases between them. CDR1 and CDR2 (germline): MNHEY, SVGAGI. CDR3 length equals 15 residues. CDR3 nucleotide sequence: TGTGCCAGCAGTTACTCGGCTAGCCGGGGGAATGAGCAGTTCTTC. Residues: CASSYSASRGNEQFF.